This T cell receptor (beta chain) was obtained from a study of T cell responses to AZD1222 COVID-19 vaccine. Study-wide results and caveats: Dominant at 160-218 and 743-854, vaccine-associated CD4 TCRs also spanned spike. Females made up more of the donors, who were largely white British, and clonal diversity may have come out too low.

V shed 5 bases and J 3 bases; nucleotides not matched to a gene: 2. This CDR3 spans 14 amino acids. CDR1 SGHKS and CDR2 YYEKEE come from the germline V gene (reference sequence). Comment on this clone: Its antigen is not identified.

Produced via immunoSEQ multiplex PCR; TCRdb's table is partial and in-frame only. Here the sample spans under 110,000 clones, less than 95% being singletons. The chain recombines TRBV5-5 with TRBJ2-7; 13 positions match TRBD2. The clonotype originates from an adult who received the AZD1222 COVID-19 vaccine. The sample consisted of peripheral blood, taken 28 days after the second AZD1222 dose. DNA of the CDR3: TGTGCCAGCAGGGGGACTAGCGGGGACTACGAGCAGTACTTC. Protein product: CASRGTSGDYEQYF. Full variable domain (rest looked up from reference TRBV5-5 and TRBJ2-7): DAGVTQSPTHLIKTRGQQVTLRCSPISGHKSVSWYQQVLGQGPQFIFQYYEKEERGRGNFPDRFSARQFPNYSSELNVNALLLGDSALYLCASRGTSGDYEQYFGPGTRLTVT.